The 28 T cell receptor beta chains given below trace back to one sample, sequenced in a study of T cells in localized non-small cell lung cancer. Assay: immunoSEQ multiplex PCR; the TCRdb copy retains only in-frame clones and omits some. The sample consists of some 1,600 clones, about 22% of them appearing once. Here the sequenced sample was normal lung tissue next to the tumor, taken before any cancer treatment. The receptor set was obtained from a woman aged 35 to 70 with stage III squamous cell lung carcinoma.

This sequence joins TRBV11-3 and TRBJ2-3; D is uncertain. Germline values: CDR1 SGHNT, CDR2 YENEEA. V gave up 5 bases and J gave up 2 bases, with 17 bases separating them. This CDR3 comprises 16 residues. The CDR3 DNA is TGTGCCAGCAGCCCCGTACGCGGACCCATCACAGATACGCAGTATTTT. It translates to CASSPVRGPITDTQYF.

This clone has a handful of counts. The chain joins TRBV14 to TRBJ2-7; D might be TRBD1 (5 bases). CDR3 length: 14 residues. Germline V gene lookup returns CDR1 SGHDN and CDR2 FVKESK. The ends were cut back, 4 bases at V and 2 bases at J, with 12 bases in the middle. The CDR3 DNA reads as TGTGCCAGCAGCCTGTTCAGGGCCCCCTACGAGCAGTACTTC. Its translation is CASSLFRAPYEQYF. Full variable domain (rest looked up from reference TRBV14 and TRBJ2-7): EAGVTQFPSHSVIEKGQTVTLRCDPISGHDNLYWYRRVMGKEIKFLLHFVKESKQDESGMPNNRFLAERTGGTYSTLKVQPAELEDSGVYFCASSLFRAPYEQYFGPGTRLTVT.

This clone was seen only a few times. The chain recombines TRBV19 with TRBJ1-1, with a tentative D call TRBD1 (5 bases). The CDR3 is 14 residues long. Germline lookup yields CDR1 LNHDA and CDR2 SQIVND (reference sequence). With 7 bases removed from V and 6 bases from J, the gap between germline ends came to 18 bases. The DNA for the CDR3 is TGTGCCAGTACCGAGCGGGACGGAGATTCTGAAGCTTTCTTT. Its translation: CASTERDGDSEAFF.

This clone has only a few counts. The genes are TRBV30 and TRBJ2-1; 13 bases align to TRBD2. Germline-derived CDR1 and CDR2 are GTSNPN and SVGIG (reference sequence). J was trimmed by 0 bases and V by 0 bases; bases with no gene match: 5. CDR3 length: 18 residues. The CDR3: CAWSVLLAGGFSYNEQFF. CDR3 sequence (DNA): TGTGCCTGGAGTGTATTACTAGCGGGAGGGTTCTCCTACAATGAGCAGTTCTTC.

The DNA for the CDR3 is TGTGCCAGCAGTTCCCCCCTGGGCCAAGAGACCCAGTACTTC. Translated: CASSSPLGQETQYF. The rearrangement uses TRBV11-3 and TRBJ2-5; the D is unclear. CDR1 and CDR2 (germline): SGHNT, YENEEA. This CDR3 is built from 14 residues. V was pared by 6 bases and J by 1 base, with 12 bases between.

This chain connects TRBV30 to TRBJ1-2, with 8 nucleotides matching TRBD1. The CDR3 spans 15 residues. Germline values: CDR1 GTSNPN, CDR2 SVGIG (reference sequence). J gave up 4 bases and V 0 bases, and 7 bases lay outside the gene matches. The CDR3 DNA is TGTGCCTGGAGTGTACGGACAGGGATCGGCTATGGCTACACCTTC. This translates into CAWSVRTGIGYGYTF.

There are a few counts of this clone. The chain carries TRBV6-8 and TRBJ2-7; the match to TRBD2 covers 14 bases. The CDR3 sequence is 15 residues long. Germline CDR1 and CDR2: MNHGY and SAAAGT. The V segment lost 2 bases and the J segment 5 bases; nucleotides outside the gene matches: 2. CDR3 residues: CASSYRLAGGDEQYF. The DNA for the CDR3 is TGTGCCAGCAGTTACCGACTAGCGGGAGGGGACGAGCAGTACTTC.

This clone has just a few counts. The gene calls are TRBV11-3 and TRBJ2-7; tentative D call: TRBD2 (6 bases). Germline V CDR1 and CDR2: SGHNT, YENEEA. This CDR3 has 14 residues. The germline V and J ends were trimmed by 5 bases and 7 bases, with 18 bases remaining between them. In DNA form, the CDR3 reads TGTGCCAGCAGCCCCGGGGACTCCCGGTGGGAGCAGTACTTC. Its protein product is CASSPGDSRWEQYF.

As DNA, the CDR3 is TGTGCCAGCACCCCTCAGAATATCGGGACTAGCGTTCTGCGTGAGCAGTTCTTC. It encodes CASTPQNIGTSVLREQFF. V gene TRBV6-8 combines with J gene TRBJ2-1, with 10 bases that match TRBD2. This CDR3 spans 18 amino acids. V shed 7 bases, J shed 9 bases, and the junction held 21 bases outside the gene matches. The germline gives CDR1 MNHGY, CDR2 SAAAGT.

The V call is TRBV9, the J call TRBJ2-3; 9 bases agree with TRBD1. CDR3 size: 15 residues. Trimming took 5 bases from V and 2 from J; bases not matched to a gene: 6. Per the germline V gene, CDR1 is SGDLS and CDR2 is YYNGEE. CDR3 residues: CASSATGGYTDTQYF. CDR3 coding DNA: TGTGCCAGCAGTGCGACAGGGGGTTACACAGATACGCAGTATTTT.

This chain connects TRBV11-3 to TRBJ1-2, with 7 nucleotides matching TRBD1. After removal of 3 bases from V and 6 bases from J, the junction contained 7 bases not matched to a gene. The CDR3 is 14 residues long. Germline V lookup: CDR1 SGHNT, CDR2 YENEEA. CDR3 nucleotides: TGTGCCAGCAGCTTTACAGGGGAGAGTCATGGCTACACCTTC. It specifies CASSFTGESHGYTF.

This clone has more than one count but fewer than ten. This chain connects TRBV11-3 to TRBJ1-1; 9 bases are a match to TRBD1. This CDR3 region has 15 residues. The germline gives CDR1 SGHNT, CDR2 YENEEA. V gave up 3 bases and J gave up 7 bases; unmatched junction bases: 9. Written as DNA, the CDR3 is TGTGCCAGCAGCTTGGGGGAAACAGGGGGCATTGAAGCTTTCTTT. Its translation is CASSLGETGGIEAFF. Filled out from reference TRBV11-3 and TRBJ1-1, the complete variable domain reads EAGVVQSPRYKIIEKKQPVAFWCNPISGHNTLYWYLQNLGQGPELLIRYENEEAVDDSQLPKDRFSAERLKGVDSTLKIQPAELGDSAVYLCASSLGETGGIEAFFGQGTRLTVV.

By proportion, this clone is large. The V call is TRBV11-3, the J call TRBJ2-7, with TRBD1 identical over 11 bases. The V segment lost 3 bases and the J segment 7 bases; nucleotides outside the gene matches: 11. This CDR3 has 16 amino acids. Germline values: CDR1 SGHNT, CDR2 YENEEA. CDR3 DNA sequence: TGTGCCAGCAGCTTCGAGTCCGGACAGGGGGCGAGGGAGCAGTACTTC. Translated: CASSFESGQGAREQYF.

The gene calls are TRBV25-1 and TRBJ1-1; possible D gene TRBD1, 6 bases. Trimming pared 7 bases from V and 0 bases from J, leaving 9 bases between. The CDR3 runs 13 residues. Germline V lookup: CDR1 MGHDK, CDR2 SYGVNS. CDR3 sequence reads: CASTGQMNTEAFF. Here the CDR3 DNA reads TGTGCCAGCACAGGACAGATGAACACTGAAGCTTTCTTT.

There are a few counts of this clone. The chain has TRBV11-3 and TRBJ1-1, with 8 bases identical to TRBD1. The CDR3 is 15 amino acids. The trim removed 7 bases at V and 1 base at J, leaving 8 bases unmatched. Germline V CDR1 and CDR2: SGHNT, YENEEA. CDR3 loop: CASTVGGTGNTEAFF. CDR3 DNA sequence: TGTGCCAGCACGGTTGGAGGGACAGGGAACACTGAAGCTTTCTTT.

This rearrangement joins TRBV11-3 to TRBJ1-2; the D gene is possibly TRBD1 (5 bases). Trimming took off 1 base at V and 4 bases at J, with 16 bases between the two ends. The CDR3 contains 16 residues. The germline V gene encodes CDR1 SGHNT and CDR2 YENEEA. The CDR3 region is CASSLGEAGTTYGYTF. For the CDR3, the DNA is TGTGCCAGCAGCTTAGGCGAGGCCGGGACGACCTATGGCTACACCTTC.

This clone was observed a handful of times. The chain joins TRBV13 to TRBJ1-2, with 11 bases identical to TRBD1. The germline gives CDR1 PRHDT, CDR2 FYEKMQ (reference sequence). This CDR3 has 15 amino acids. V shed 0 bases and J 8 bases; nucleotides not matched to a gene: 5. As DNA, the CDR3 is TGTGCCAGCAGCTTAGGCCGGGGACAGGGGGGCGGCTACACCTTC. Translated: CASSLGRGQGGGYTF.

In this sample, this clone is medium-sized (0.01 to 0.1%). The V gene is TRBV9, the J gene TRBJ2-6, with a weak D call TRBD2 (5 bases). The germline CDR1 and CDR2 sequences are SGDLS and YYNGEE. The CDR3 length is 15 residues. With 4 bases removed from V and 5 bases from J, the gap between germline ends came to 13 bases. In DNA form, the CDR3 reads TGTGCCAGCAGCTATGAGGGAACATGGGCCAACGTCCTGACTTTC. The encoded protein is CASSYEGTWANVLTF.

J is TRBJ1-5 and V is TRBV28, with no clear D. Trimming shortened V by 6 bases and J by 3 bases, and 6 bases separated the two germline ends. The CDR3 has 12 amino acids. Germline CDR1 reads MDHEN; CDR2 reads SYDVKM. The CDR3 sequence is CASSPFNQPQHF. CDR3 sequence (DNA): TGTGCCAGCAGCCCTTTCAATCAGCCCCAGCATTTT.

This clone was detected only a few times. The J gene is TRBJ2-5, the V gene TRBV6-8; 7 bases align to TRBD1. This CDR3 has 15 amino acids. Germline CDR1 is MNHGY and CDR2 is SAAAGT. J lost 2 bases, V lost 2 bases, and 5 bases had no gene match. For the CDR3, the DNA is TGTGCCAGCAGTTACGGGTTGGGACAGCAAGAGACCCAGTACTTC. Amino acids: CASSYGLGQQETQYF.

This clone was seen a few times. The rearrangement links TRBV7-2 to TRBJ1-5; tentative D call: TRBD1 (5 bases). The V and J ends lost 2 bases and 7 bases respectively, with 9 bases between them. This CDR3 has 13 residues. Germline V CDR1 and CDR2: SGHTA, FQGNSA. The CDR3 loop is CASSLTGDQPQHF. Here the CDR3 DNA reads TGTGCCAGCAGCTTAACTGGGGACCAGCCCCAGCATTTT. Full variable domain (remainder filled in from reference TRBV7-2 and TRBJ1-5): GAGVSQSPSNKVTEKGKDVELRCDPISGHTALYWYRQSLGQGLEFLIYFQGNSAPDKSGLPSDRFSAERTGGSVSTLTIQRTQQEDSAVYLCASSLTGDQPQHFGDGTRLSIL.

The table lists this clone with a few counts. V gene TRBV9 combines with J gene TRBJ1-1; TRBD1 might be the D (5 bases). The V gene's germline CDR1 is SGDLS and CDR2 YYNGEE. V lost 4 bases, J lost 5 bases, and 9 bases lay in between. This CDR3 is built from 12 residues. The DNA for the CDR3 is TGTGCCAGCAGCTCCCGGGGGACTGAAGCTTTCTTT. The encoded protein is CASSSRGTEAFF.

The rearrangement joins TRBV11-3 to TRBJ1-1; tentatively, D is TRBD1 (5 bases). The CDR3 spans 14 residues. The ends were cut back, 2 bases at V and 4 bases at J, with 11 bases in the middle. Germline V gene lookup returns CDR1 SGHNT and CDR2 YENEEA. The CDR3 here is CASSLMTEPTEAFF. Here the CDR3 DNA reads TGTGCCAGCAGCTTAATGACAGAGCCCACTGAAGCTTTCTTT.

This clone was seen only a few times. V usage is TRBV18 and J usage is TRBJ2-2, with 8 bases fitting TRBD1. Germline CDR1 is KGHSH and CDR2 is LQKENI. The CDR3 spans 19 residues. With V trimmed by 3 bases and J by 0 bases, 12 bases remained unmatched. The CDR3 loop reads CASSPTSDRAFSNTGELFF. The CDR3 DNA reads as TGTGCCAGCTCACCTACTTCGGACAGGGCGTTCTCGAACACCGGGGAGCTGTTTTTT.

The chain combines TRBV19 with TRBJ2-4; D is undetermined. Looked up from germline, CDR1 is LNHDA and CDR2 is SQIVND (reference sequence). This CDR3 spans 13 amino acids. Trimming cost V 6 bases and J 7 bases, with 13 bases left between them. CDR3 in DNA: TGTGCCAGTAGGCCGGATAGAAGGAACATTCAGTACTTC. Translated, it gives CASRPDRRNIQYF.

This chain joins TRBV9 and TRBJ2-5, with 7 bases identical to TRBD1. CDR1 is SGDLS, CDR2 YYNGEE, per germline. V lost 0 bases and J lost 1; bases outside the gene matches: 3. The CDR3 extends over 15 amino acids. The CDR3 sequence: CASSVDGQVQETQYF. CDR3 in DNA: TGTGCCAGCAGCGTAGACGGACAGGTCCAAGAGACCCAGTACTTC.

This chain uses TRBV28 with TRBJ1-3; 7 bases align to TRBD1. The V gene end was trimmed by 3 bases and the J gene end by 7 bases; junction bases not matched to a gene: 6. CDR3 length equals 14 residues. Germline CDR1 and CDR2: MDHEN and SYDVKM. CDR3 protein: CASSFLDRDNTIYF. Written as DNA, the CDR3 is TGTGCCAGCAGTTTCCTAGACAGGGACAACACCATATATTTT.

This chain links TRBV9 with TRBJ2-3; TRBD1 aligns across 10 bases. Germline V gene lookup returns CDR1 SGDLS and CDR2 YYNGEE. The junction had 6 bases not matched to a gene; V was cut back by 1 base and J by 4 bases. The CDR3 spans 16 residues. CDR3: CASSVMTGGMADTQYF. The CDR3 DNA reads as TGTGCCAGCAGCGTAATGACAGGGGGCATGGCAGATACGCAGTATTTT. The whole variable domain, filled in from reference TRBV9 and TRBJ2-3, reads DSGVTQTPKHLITATGQRVTLRCSPRSGDLSVYWYQQSLDQGLQFLIQYYNGEERAKGNILERFSAQQFPDLHSELNLSSLELGDSALYFCASSVMTGGMADTQYFGPGTRLTVL.